This TCR beta chain was captured in a study of blood T cell repertoires in COVID-19 (dated by TCRdb to the early 2020s). Broadly, across the study: Collaborator samples came from the United States, Italy and Spain and covered acute and convalescent phases of COVID-19. The material from the prospective study consisted of cDNA or gDNA derived from T cells, B-cell-depleted T cells, or PBMCs. The dataset comprised deeply sampled blood TCRbeta repertoires from subjects exposed to, actively infected with, or recovered from COVID-19. The repertoires were released in a freely available public database meant as a resource for research on the immune response to SARS-CoV-2. Samples came from the ongoing ImmuneRACE study (first 160 participants) plus 1,254 subjects from 6 global collaborators. The sample metadata nearly always contained a de-identified subject ID, COVID-19 status, age in years and sex. HLA class I and class II types, where available, came from metadata supplied by the sample provider rather than from assay-based typing. On the study overall, not on this receptor specifically: Clinical and demographic metadata were provided uncurated, with the amount varying by source and participant.

At one collaborating source in Seattle, patients were enrolled during active infection and were followed longitudinally through the course of disease. The collaborating institutions used their own protocols to collect whole blood in K2EDTA tubes. Collaborator samples were shipped for TCRbeta analysis as frozen whole blood, isolated PBMCs, or DNA extracted from either sample type. With regard to this clone: Its antigen has not been determined. No much larger clone exists at a distance of one base, and base qualities are not known.

TCRbeta CDR3 regions were amplified from genomic DNA using the immunoSEQ Assay, a bias-controlled multiplex PCR. In the original analysis: The number of nucleated cells in each sample was estimated by amplification of reference gene primers within the assay. To quantify the absolute abundance of each unique TCRbeta CDR3 rearrangement, sequence reads were collapsed and filtered. For each sample, productive Simpson clonality was calculated as the square root of Simpson's diversity index across productive rearrangements. The clones in this table, taken by TCRdb from immuneACCESS, are in-frame only. Not every clone is retained; where verified, under half of the shortfall comes from an unresolved V gene, and the cause of the rest is unknown. V and J calls plus clone size are reproduced from that table; the DNA served to infer D and trimming. Within this sample are fewer than 450,000 clones, with roughly 86% of them counted one time only. The biggest ten clones account for about 7% of the sample.

The TCR originated in a woman between 65 and 79 years old with COVID-19, enrolled during active disease. Input material: peripheral blood.

In nucleotides, the sequence is TGTGCCAGCCCAGGGGACATGACCTACGAGCAGTACTTC. Translated, this gives CASPGDMTYEQYF. The chain was built from TRBV7-2 and TRBJ2-7, with TRBD1 tentatively as D gene (6 bases match). For CDR1 and CDR2, the germline V gene lists SGHTA and FQGNSA. V loses 8 bases, J loses 2 bases, and the germline ends lie 13 bases apart. Counted from cysteine to phenylalanine, this CDR3 has 13 amino acids. CDR3 DNA is the only sequence kept; it has 39 bases, read in frame from the first base. Full variable domain (CDR3 extended with the reference TRBV7-2 and TRBJ2-7 proteins): GAGVSQSPSNKVTEKGKDVELRCDPISGHTALYWYRQSLGQGLEFLIYFQGNSAPDKSGLPSDRFSAERTGGSVSTLTIQRTQQEDSAVYLCASPGDMTYEQYFGPGTRLTVT.